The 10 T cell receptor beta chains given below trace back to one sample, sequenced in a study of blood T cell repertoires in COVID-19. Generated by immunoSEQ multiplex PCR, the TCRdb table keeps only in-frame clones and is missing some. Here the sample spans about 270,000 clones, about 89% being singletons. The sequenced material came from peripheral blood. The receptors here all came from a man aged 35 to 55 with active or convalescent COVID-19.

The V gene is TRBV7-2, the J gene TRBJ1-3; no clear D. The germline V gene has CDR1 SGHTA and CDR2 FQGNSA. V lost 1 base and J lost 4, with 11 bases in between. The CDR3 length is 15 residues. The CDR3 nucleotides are TGTGCCAGCAGCTTAGATGGCATCGCAGGAAACACCATATATTTT. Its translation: CASSLDGIAGNTIYF.

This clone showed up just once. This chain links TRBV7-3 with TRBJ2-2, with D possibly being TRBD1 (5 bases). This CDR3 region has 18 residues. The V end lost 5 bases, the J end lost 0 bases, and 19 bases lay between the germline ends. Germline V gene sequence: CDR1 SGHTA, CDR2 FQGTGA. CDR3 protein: CASSPTVLRPSNTGELFF. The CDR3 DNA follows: TGTGCCAGCAGCCCGACAGTCCTCCGACCCTCGAACACCGGGGAGCTGTTTTTT. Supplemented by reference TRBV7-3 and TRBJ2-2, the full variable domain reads GAGVSQTPSNKVTEKGKYVELRCDPISGHTALYWYRQSLGQGPEFLIYFQGTGAADDSGLPNDRFFAVRPEGSVSTLKIQRTERGDSAVYLCASSPTVLRPSNTGELFFGEGSRLTVL.

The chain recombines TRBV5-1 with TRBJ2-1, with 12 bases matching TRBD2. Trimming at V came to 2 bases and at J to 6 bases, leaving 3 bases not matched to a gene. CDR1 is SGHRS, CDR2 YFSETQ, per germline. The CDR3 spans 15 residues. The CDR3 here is CASSFGLAGTNEQFF. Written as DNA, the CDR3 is TGCGCCAGCAGCTTTGGACTAGCGGGAACCAATGAGCAGTTCTTC.

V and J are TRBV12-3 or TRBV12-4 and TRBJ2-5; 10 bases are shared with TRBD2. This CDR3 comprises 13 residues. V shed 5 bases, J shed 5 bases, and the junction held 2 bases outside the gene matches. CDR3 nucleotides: TGTGCCAGCAGTCCGACTAGCGGGGAGACCCAGTACTTC. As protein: CASSPTSGETQYF.

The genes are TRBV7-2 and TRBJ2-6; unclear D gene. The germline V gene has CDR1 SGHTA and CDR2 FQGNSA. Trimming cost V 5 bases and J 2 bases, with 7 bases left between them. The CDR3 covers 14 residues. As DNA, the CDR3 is TGTGCCAGCAGCCCAGACACTGGGGCCAACGTCCTGACTTTC. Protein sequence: CASSPDTGANVLTF. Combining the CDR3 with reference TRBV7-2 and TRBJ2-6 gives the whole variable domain GAGVSQSPSNKVTEKGKDVELRCDPISGHTALYWYRQSLGQGLEFLIYFQGNSAPDKSGLPSDRFSAERTGGSVSTLTIQRTQQEDSAVYLCASSPDTGANVLTFGAGSRLTVL.

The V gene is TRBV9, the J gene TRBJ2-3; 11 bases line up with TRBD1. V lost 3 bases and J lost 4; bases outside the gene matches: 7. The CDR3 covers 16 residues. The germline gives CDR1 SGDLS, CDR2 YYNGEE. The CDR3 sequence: CASSGGGTGGADTQYF. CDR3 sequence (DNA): TGTGCCAGCAGCGGAGGCGGGACAGGGGGGGCAGATACGCAGTATTTT.

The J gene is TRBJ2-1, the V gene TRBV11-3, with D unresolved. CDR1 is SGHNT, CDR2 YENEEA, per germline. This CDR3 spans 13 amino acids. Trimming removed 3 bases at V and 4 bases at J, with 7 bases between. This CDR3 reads CASSFWPYNEQFF. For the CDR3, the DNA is TGTGCCAGCAGCTTTTGGCCGTACAATGAGCAGTTCTTC.

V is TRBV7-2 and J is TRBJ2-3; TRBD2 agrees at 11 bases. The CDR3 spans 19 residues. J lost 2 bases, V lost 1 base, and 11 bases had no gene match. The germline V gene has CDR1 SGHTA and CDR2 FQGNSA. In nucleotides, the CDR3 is TGTGCCAGCAGCTTAGGGCTAGCGGGGGGCCGAGGGCACACAGATACGCAGTATTTT. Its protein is CASSLGLAGGRGHTDTQYF. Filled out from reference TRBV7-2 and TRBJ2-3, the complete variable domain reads GAGVSQSPSNKVTEKGKDVELRCDPISGHTALYWYRQSLGQGLEFLIYFQGNSAPDKSGLPSDRFSAERTGGSVSTLTIQRTQQEDSAVYLCASSLGLAGGRGHTDTQYFGPGTRLTVL.

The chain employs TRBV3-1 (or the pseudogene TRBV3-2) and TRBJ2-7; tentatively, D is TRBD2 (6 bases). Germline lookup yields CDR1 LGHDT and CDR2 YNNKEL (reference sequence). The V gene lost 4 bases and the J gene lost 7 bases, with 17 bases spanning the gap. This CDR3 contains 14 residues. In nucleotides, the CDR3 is TGTGCCAGCAGCCTTACGGGACTGAATTTAGAGCAGTACTTC. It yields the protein CASSLTGLNLEQYF.

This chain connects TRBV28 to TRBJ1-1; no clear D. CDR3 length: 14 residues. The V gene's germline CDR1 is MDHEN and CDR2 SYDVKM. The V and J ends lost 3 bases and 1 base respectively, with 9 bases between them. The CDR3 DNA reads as TGTGCCAGCAGTTTTTGGCCGCAGAACACTGAAGCTTTCTTT. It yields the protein CASSFWPQNTEAFF.